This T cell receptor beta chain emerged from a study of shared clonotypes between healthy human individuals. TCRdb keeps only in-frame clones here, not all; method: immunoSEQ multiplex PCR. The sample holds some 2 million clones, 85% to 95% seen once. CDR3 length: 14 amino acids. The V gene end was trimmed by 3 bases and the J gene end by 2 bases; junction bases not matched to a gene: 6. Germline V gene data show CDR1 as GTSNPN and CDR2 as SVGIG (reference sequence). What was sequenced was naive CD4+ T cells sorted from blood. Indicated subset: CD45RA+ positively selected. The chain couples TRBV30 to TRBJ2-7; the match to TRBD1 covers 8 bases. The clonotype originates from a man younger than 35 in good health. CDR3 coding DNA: TGTGCCTGGAGATTGACAGGGGCCACCTACGAGCAGTACTTC. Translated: CAWRLTGATYEQYF.